Listed here are 10 T cell receptor beta chains from one sample, sequenced in a study of CD8 T cells in ankylosing spondylitis. Findings and caveats of the study: Characteristic of ankylosing spondylitis blood, it appeared, was a TCR beta motif comprising roughly eight highly homologous variants.

What these receptors recognize is not known. TCRdb re-derived calls from the 5' RACE reads in MiXCR, one entry per CDR3 protein. Of about 220,000 distinct CDR3 sequences in the sample, 15% to 20% are singletons; the top ten hold roughly 43%. Sequenced material: blood, either unsorted or a sorted T cell fraction (not recorded which). The receptors derive from a male donor with ankylosing spondylitis.

This clonotype has a single count. The chain combines TRBV18 with TRBJ2-1; the D call may be TRBD1 or TRBD2 (5 bases each). V was pared by 0 bases and J by 7 bases, with 16 bases between. The length of the CDR3 is 16 residues. CDR1 is KGHSH, CDR2 LQKENI, per germline. The CDR3 is CASSPPVGERQNEQFF. The CDR3 DNA reads as TGTGCCAGCTCACCACCGGTGGGGGAGCGGCAAAATGAGCAGTTCTTC.

The gene calls are TRBV4-3 and TRBJ2-1, with 7 bases aligning to TRBD2. J gave up 1 base and V 1 base, and 10 bases lay outside the gene matches. Germline CDR1 is LGHNA and CDR2 is YSLEER. This CDR3 has 18 amino acids. The CDR3 loop reads CASSQGLWAGESYNEQFF. For the CDR3, the DNA is TGCGCCAGCAGCCAAGGCCTCTGGGCGGGAGAATCCTACAATGAGCAGTTCTTC.

V is TRBV27 and J is TRBJ2-3, with D hard to call. This CDR3 is 14 amino acids long. The V end lost 1 base, the J end lost 2 bases, and 7 bases lay between the germline ends. Looked up from germline, CDR1 is MNHEY and CDR2 is SMNVEV (reference sequence). CDR3: CASSLYQNTDTQYF. In DNA form, the CDR3 reads TGTGCCAGCAGTTTATACCAGAACACAGATACGCAGTATTTT.

The chain uses TRBV28 and TRBJ2-1; D gene ambiguous. This CDR3 has 15 amino acids. V was clipped by 2 bases and J by 4 bases, with 12 bases between them. The germline V gene encodes CDR1 MDHEN and CDR2 SYDVKM. The CDR3 reads CASSLVPFNYNEQFF. CDR3 nucleotide sequence: TGTGCCAGCAGTTTAGTACCATTCAATTACAATGAGCAGTTCTTC. The whole variable domain, filled in from reference TRBV28 and TRBJ2-1, reads DVKVTQSSRYLVKRTGEKVFLECVQDMDHENMFWYRQDPGLGLRLIYFSYDVKMKEKGDIPEGYSVSREKKERFSLILESASTNQTSMYLCASSLVPFNYNEQFFGPGTRLTVL.

This clonotype was observed a handful of times. The chain has TRBV5-1 and TRBJ1-1; maybe TRBD1 (5 bases). Trimming pared 5 bases from V and 0 bases from J, leaving 8 bases between. The germline gives CDR1 SGHRS, CDR2 YFSETQ. CDR3 length: 13 residues. In nucleotides, the CDR3 is TGCGCCAGCAGGCAGGACATGAACACTGAAGCTTTCTTT. It codes for CASRQDMNTEAFF.

This clonotype was picked up many times. Written as DNA, the CDR3 is TGCAGCGTCCCGGCCGCAGTCTATGGCTACACCTTC. Its translation is CSVPAAVYGYTF. The chain links TRBV29-1 to TRBJ1-2, with D unresolved. The V gene's germline CDR1 is SQVTM and CDR2 ANQGSEA. The CDR3 contains 12 residues. V lost 6 bases to trimming and J lost 4 bases, with 12 bases between them.

This clonotype came up a few times. The J gene is TRBJ1-2, the V gene TRBV7-9, with 11 bases lining up with TRBD1. Germline CDR1 is SEHNR and CDR2 is FQNEAQ (reference sequence). The CDR3 has 15 amino acids. With 4 bases clipped from V and 2 bases from J, the junction kept 3 bases outside the gene matches. DNA for the CDR3: TGTGCCAGCAGCTGGGGACAGGGGGAGAACTATGGCTACACCTTC. It yields the protein CASSWGQGENYGYTF.

This clonotype occurred a few times. The V gene is TRBV15, the J gene TRBJ2-7; TRBD1 matches at 11 bases. In germline, CDR1 is LNHNV, CDR2 YYDKDF (reference sequence). The ends lost 0 bases at V and 9 bases at J; junction bases unmatched: 4. The CDR3 has 14 residues. Written as DNA, the CDR3 is TGTGCCACCAGCAGAGAGGGACAGGGGGACGGGCAGTACTTC. This sequence encodes CATSREGQGDGQYF.

This clonotype was seen a handful of times. This chain connects TRBV27 to TRBJ1-6, with no clear D. The CDR3 runs 14 residues. Trimming left V 6 bases short and J 6 bases short, with 12 bases between. CDR1 and CDR2 from the germline V gene are MNHEY and SMNVEV (reference sequence). The CDR3: CASSLLGSNSPLHF. CDR3 DNA: TGTGCCAGCAGCCTTTTGGGGTCTAATTCACCCCTCCACTTT.

This clonotype came up many times. The rearrangement links TRBV12-3 or TRBV12-4 to TRBJ2-1; a weak D match, TRBD1 (5 bases). This CDR3 is 12 amino acids long. Trimming pared 5 bases from V and 5 bases from J, leaving 7 bases between. This CDR3 is CASSDSHNEQFF. CDR3 in DNA: TGTGCCAGCAGTGACAGTCACAATGAGCAGTTCTTC.